This is a list of T cell receptor beta chains from one sample in a study of T cell repertoires in breast cancer. TCRdb recomputed calls from the emulsion pairing reads with MiXCR, one row per CDR3 protein. The repertoire includes roughly 38,000 distinct CDR3 sequences, around 45% of them detected once, and less than 70% sits in the top ten. What was sequenced was CD8+ T cells. These receptor sequences come from a pool of human donors with breast cancer or a healthy control (not recorded which). Each CDR3 is given with its conserved first and last residue. The D gene is left open where the match is weak. Clone size is given for some rows only: seen once, a few or many times, or a class if the clone is expanded.

TRBJ2-3 | - | TRBV7-9 | few | TGTGCCAGCAGCCCGCCAGCGGGTACGCAGTATTTT | CASSPPAGTQYF
TRBJ1-5 | - | TRBV5-8 | - | TGTGCCAGCAGCCGACTCATAAGGACGGGGCAGCCCCAGCATTTT | CASSRLIRTGQPQHF
TRBJ1-2 | - | TRBV7-2 | - | TGTGCCAGCAGCTTCAGGGAAAACTATGGCTACACCTTC | CASSFRENYGYTF
TRBJ2-7 | - | TRBV20-1 | - | TGCAGTGCTAGAGCCAGAGAATACGAGCAGTACTTC | CSARAREYEQYF
TRBJ2-7 | TRBD2 | TRBV3-1 | - | TGTGCCAGCAACCAAGTTTTGCTAGCGGGAGGGGTCTACGAGCAGTACTTC | CASNQVLLAGGVYEQYF
TRBJ2-5 | - | TRBV14 | - | TGTGCCAGCAGCCGGGAGCGACAAGAGACCCAGTACTTC | CASSRERQETQYF
TRBJ1-6 | - | TRBV18 | few | TGTGCCAGCTCACCACGGGGGGATAATTCACCCCTCCACTTT | CASSPRGDNSPLHF
TRBJ2-5 | - | TRBV29-1 | - | TGCAGCGCTGGACCCTCCCAAGAGACCCAGTACTTC | CSAGPSQETQYF
TRBJ1-6 | - | TRBV20-1 | few | TGCAGTGCCGCGAGAGCCGATATGGATTCACCCCTCCACTTT | CSAARADMDSPLHF
TRBJ1-6 | - | TRBV6-6 | - | TGTGCCAGCAGTTACGAGGATCCCGGGGGTTCACCCCTCCACTTT | CASSYEDPGGSPLHF
TRBJ2-5 | - | TRBV2 | - | TGTGCCAGCAGAGGGGACACAGGGAGGACCCAGTACTTC | CASRGDTGRTQYF
TRBJ1-6 | TRBD1 | TRBV6-2/TRBV6-3 | - | TGTGCCAGCAGCCCTACAGGGGGTGCACCCCTCCACTTT | CASSPTGGAPLHF
TRBJ2-6 | - | TRBV3-1 | many | TGTGCCAGCAGTCGAACTACCTCGAGCTCTGGGGCCAACGTCCTGACTTTC | CASSRTTSSSGANVLTF
TRBJ1-5 | TRBD1 | TRBV3-1 | - | TGTGCCAGCAGCCAAGGGACAGGGTGGGATAGCAATCAGCCCCAGCATTTT | CASSQGTGWDSNQPQHF
TRBJ2-5 | - | TRBV2 | - | TGTGCCAGCAGTCGGTCCCAAGAGACCCAGTACTTC | CASSRSQETQYF
TRBJ1-2 | TRBD1 | TRBV12-3/TRBV12-4 | - | TGTGCCAGCAGCCAGGGGGCAGGGTATGGCTACACCTTC | CASSQGAGYGYTF
TRBJ2-5 | - | TRBV20-1 | - | TGCAGTGCTAGGTTAATTGGGTTCCAAGAGACCCAGTACTTC | CSARLIGFQETQYF
TRBJ2-1 | - | TRBV5-1 | - | TGCGCCAGCAGCCTGGACGAGCTGGGTGAGCAGTTCTTC | CASSLDELGEQFF
TRBJ1-2 | TRBD1 | TRBV2 | - | TGTGCCAGCAGAGGACTGCAACAGGGGGGTCTAGGCTACACCTTC | CASRGLQQGGLGYTF
TRBJ2-7 | TRBD2 | TRBV20-1 | few | TGCAGTGCTAGAGATTTACAGCGGGAGGGCCAGGTGCAGTACTTC | CSARDLQREGQVQYF
TRBJ2-7 | - | TRBV20-1 | - | TGCAGTGCTAGGTTGGAATACGAGCAGTACTTC | CSARLEYEQYF
TRBJ1-5 | TRBD1 | TRBV2 | - | TGTGCCAGCACCTACCAGGGGGCAGGGCAGCCCCAGCATTTT | CASTYQGAGQPQHF
TRBJ2-3 | - | TRBV6-5 | many | TGTGCCAGCAGTTCCTCGGATACGCAGTATTTT | CASSSSDTQYF
TRBJ2-3 | - | TRBV7-2 | once | TGTGCCAGCAGCTCCGGGGGCTGGACTAACACAGATACGCAGTATTTT | CASSSGGWTNTDTQYF
TRBJ1-6 | - | TRBV18 | - | TGTGCCAGCTCACCGTCCGGCGCAACGAATTCACCCCTCCACTTT | CASSPSGATNSPLHF
TRBJ1-2 | - | TRBV2 | few | TGTGCCAGCAGTGAACAACAGGGCTATGGCTACACCTTC | CASSEQQGYGYTF
TRBJ2-7 | TRBD2 | TRBV27 | - | TGTGCCAGCAGTTTATCGGCTTCCCGCGGGAGAGGGCTCTACGAGCAGTACTTC | CASSLSASRGRGLYEQYF
TRBJ1-1 | - | TRBV20-1 | - | TGCAGTGCTAGATCCCCAGGCAGAAACACTGAAGCTTTCTTT | CSARSPGRNTEAFF
TRBJ2-3 | TRBD2 | TRBV20-1 | many | TGCAGTGCCACTAGCGGGAGCTTCCGTCTAGATACGCAGTATTTT | CSATSGSFRLDTQYF
TRBJ2-1 | - | TRBV6-2/TRBV6-3 | - | TGTGCCAGCAGTTACTCGAGAGACAATGAGCAGTTCTTC | CASSYSRDNEQFF
TRBJ1-2 | - | TRBV18 | - | TGTGCCAGCTCTAAGGGCGGGCCTGGCTACACCTTC | CASSKGGPGYTF
TRBJ2-7 | TRBD1 | TRBV28 | many | TGTGCCAGCAGGTCACAGGGGCAGGAGCAGTACTTC | CASRSQGQEQYF
TRBJ2-7 | - | TRBV9 | - | TGTGCCAGCAGCGTCGGCGGGACCTACTCCTACGAGCAGTACTTC | CASSVGGTYSYEQYF